The present TCR beta chain was sequenced within a study of cytomegalovirus exposure and HLA in healthy donors. PCR primers comprised 60 Vbeta and 13 Jbeta primers. Using immunoSEQ multiplex PCR, the repertoire was profiled, and TCRdb retains in-frame clones only, with some absent. The sample carries about 120,000 clones, 80% recorded once. This clone occurred a few times. Its cognate antigen is unknown. Study outcomes and limitations: A further, later analysis showed that HLA-associated TCR beta chains (compared with equally common others) were more clonally expanded.

Each donor was healthy, and each was a bone marrow donor. The CDR3 spans 13 residues. The V and J ends lost 5 bases and 6 bases respectively, with 13 bases between them. The germline gives CDR1 MNHEY, CDR2 SVGAGI. The sample comprised PBMCs. The sequence was obtained from a female donor in good health and CMV-seronegative. The rearrangement joins TRBV6-5 to TRBJ1-2, with TRBD1 as a possible D gene (6 bases). The CDR3 protein is CASSVTTGNGYTF. DNA for the CDR3: TGTGCCAGCAGTGTAACCACAGGGAATGGCTACACCTTC.